Following are 16 T cell receptor beta chains from one sample sequenced in a study of cytomegalovirus exposure and HLA in healthy donors. The PCR was carried out with 60 Vbeta primers and 13 Jbeta primers. Sequenced by immunoSEQ multiplex PCR; TCRdb stores in-frame clones only, minus some. The sample gives 180,000 or so clones, 75% to 90% of which show up once; roughly 0.33% is in the top ten. Sequenced material: PBMCs. These receptors were taken from a woman aged 25-40 years in good health and CMV-seronegative.

This clone is a singleton in its sample. The V call is TRBV19, the J call TRBJ2-1; a possible D gene is TRBD1 (5 bases). The germline V gene has CDR1 LNHDA and CDR2 SQIVND (reference sequence). Trimming took 3 bases from V and 0 from J, leaving 9 bases between them. The CDR3 consists of 15 residues. The CDR3 DNA reads TGTGCCAGTAGTATGGGGCAGAGCTCCTACAATGAGCAGTTCTTC. It codes for CASSMGQSSYNEQFF.

This chain links TRBV10-3 with TRBJ2-7; tentative D call: TRBD2 (5 bases). This CDR3 is 15 amino acids long. Per the germline V gene, CDR1 is ENHRY and CDR2 is SYGVKD. Trimming cost V 4 bases and J 2 bases, with 15 bases left between them. This chain's CDR3 is CAISGEGLSAYEQYF. The CDR3, as DNA: TGTGCCATCAGTGGAGAGGGATTAAGCGCCTACGAGCAGTACTTC.

The sample holds one count of this clone. A read error may account for a junction end that differs from germline. The chain combines TRBV9 with TRBJ2-6, with a tentative D call TRBD2 (6 bases). CDR3 length equals 18 residues. Per the germline V gene, CDR1 is SGDLS and CDR2 is YYNGEE. The CDR3 protein is CASSVGAIAGRGANGLTF. The DNA for the CDR3 is TGTGCCAGCAGCGTCGGCGCAATCGCGGGGCGTGGGGCCAACGGCCTGACTTTC.

The chain joins TRBV6-5 to TRBJ2-7; 12 bases match TRBD1. V was clipped by 7 bases and J by 7 bases; unmatched bases: 5. Germline values: CDR1 MNHEY, CDR2 SVGAGI. The CDR3 loop spans 13 amino acids. The CDR3, as DNA: TGTGCCAGCAAGGGGACAGGGGGCGTTGAGCAGTACTTC. This translates into CASKGTGGVEQYF.

In its sample, this clone was seen once. V usage is TRBV28 and J usage is TRBJ2-5; D may be TRBD1 (6 bases). The CDR3 extends over 13 amino acids. V lost 7 bases and J lost 1, with 10 bases in between. Germline assignment: CDR1 MDHEN and CDR2 SYDVKM. This CDR3 is CASTGQPQETQYF. The CDR3 DNA is TGTGCCAGCACTGGACAGCCCCAAGAGACCCAGTACTTC.

This chain links TRBV15 with TRBJ2-5; D might be TRBD1 (5 bases). The CDR3 contains 14 residues. With 7 bases removed from V and 2 bases from J, the gap between germline ends came to 14 bases. CDR1 is LNHNV and CDR2 is YYDKDF in the germline V gene (reference sequence). The CDR3 region is CATTKRSGQETQYF. CDR3 DNA: TGTGCCACCACCAAACGTTCAGGGCAAGAGACCCAGTACTTC.

The V and J genes are TRBV5-1 and TRBJ2-3; 10 nucleotides match TRBD2. From germline, CDR1 is SGHRS and CDR2 YFSETQ. J lost 0 bases, V lost 0 bases, and 1 base had no gene match. CDR3 size: 16 residues. The CDR3 spells CASSLALAGSTDTQYF. CDR3 sequence (DNA): TGCGCCAGCAGCTTGGCACTAGCGGGAAGCACAGATACGCAGTATTTT. Together with reference TRBV5-1 and TRBJ2-3, the CDR3 gives the full variable domain: KAGVTQTPRYLIKTRGQQVTLSCSPISGHRSVSWYQQTPGQGLQFLFEYFSETQRNKGNFPGRFSGRQFSNSRSEMNVSTLELGDSALYLCASSLALAGSTDTQYFGPGTRLTVL.

This sequence joins TRBV10-3 and TRBJ2-7, with 7 bases that match TRBD1. This CDR3 spans 13 amino acids. Germline-derived CDR1 and CDR2 are ENHRY and SYGVKD. With V trimmed by 5 bases and J by 2 bases, 3 bases remained unmatched. CDR3 DNA sequence: TGTGCCATCAGTCAAGGGGGCCCCTACGAGCAGTACTTC. It translates to CAISQGGPYEQYF.

The chain uses TRBV11-2 and TRBJ2-5; D call uncertain. The end of the DNA fits TRBJ2-7 better, so the J call may be wrong. Germline V lookup: CDR1 SGHAT, CDR2 FQNNGV. CDR3 length equals 11 residues. CDR3 sequence: CASSLNYEQYF. As DNA, the CDR3 is TGTGCCAGCAGCTTAAACTACGAGCAGTACTTC.

This chain links TRBV6-6 with TRBJ2-2, with D possibly TRBD2 on 5 matching bases. V was trimmed by 6 bases and J by 5 bases, leaving 7 bases between them. The CDR3 covers 12 residues. Germline loops: CDR1 MNHNY, CDR2 SVGAGI (reference sequence). The CDR3: CASRPGTGELFF. For the CDR3, the DNA is TGTGCCAGCAGGCCGGGAACCGGGGAGCTGTTTTTT.

The chain carries TRBV7-9 and TRBJ1-1; TRBD1 matches 12 bases. Germline CDR1 SEHNR, CDR2 FQNEAQ (reference sequence). After removal of 5 bases from V and 4 bases from J, the junction contained 5 bases not matched to a gene. This CDR3 has 15 amino acids. CDR3 residues: CASSLGTGGFTEAFF. In DNA, the CDR3 is TGTGCCAGCAGCCTTGGGACAGGGGGCTTCACTGAAGCTTTCTTT.

V and J are TRBV27 and TRBJ2-5, with 11 nucleotides matching TRBD2. The J call is doubtful: the DNA matches TRBJ2-7 better. This CDR3 contains 14 residues. Germline assignment: CDR1 MNHEY and CDR2 SMNVEV (reference sequence). CDR3 residues: CASSQTSGAYEQYF. CDR3 sequence (DNA): TGTGCCAGCAGTCAGACTAGCGGGGCCTACGAGCAGTACTTC.

In its sample, this clone was seen a few times. The gene calls are TRBV29-1 and TRBJ1-1; 8 positions agree with TRBD1. The V gene's germline CDR1 is SQVTM and CDR2 ANQGSEA. This CDR3 has 13 residues. The V gene end was trimmed by 8 bases and the J gene end by 5 bases; junction bases not matched to a gene: 10. The CDR3 here is CSTRLDRETEAFF. The CDR3 nucleotides are TGCAGCACGCGACTGGACAGGGAGACTGAAGCTTTCTTT.

This clone has only a few counts. The chain carries TRBV6-1 and TRBJ1-6; 7 bases align to TRBD1. J was trimmed by 7 bases and V by 6 bases; bases with no gene match: 3. The CDR3 loop spans 13 amino acids. Per germline, CDR1 MNHNS and CDR2 SASEGT. The CDR3 here is CASRVTGNSPLHF. In DNA form, the CDR3 reads TGTGCCAGCAGGGTGACAGGGAATTCACCCCTCCACTTT.

The chain recombines TRBV11-2 with TRBJ2-7; 10 positions match TRBD2. The germline V gene has CDR1 SGHAT and CDR2 FQNNGV. This CDR3 comprises 16 residues. The V and J ends lost 3 bases and 3 bases, in that order; junction bases with no gene match: 8. The CDR3 nucleotides read TGTGCCAGCAGCTTGACTAGCGGGTTCCCGTTCTACGAGCAGTACTTC. Amino acid sequence: CASSLTSGFPFYEQYF. Filled out from reference TRBV11-2 and TRBJ2-7, the complete variable domain reads EAGVAQSPRYKIIEKRQSVAFWCNPISGHATLYWYQQILGQGPKLLIQFQNNGVVDDSQLPKDRFSAERLKGVDSTLKIQPAKLEDSAVYLCASSLTSGFPFYEQYFGPGTRLTVT.

The chain combines TRBV5-4 with TRBJ2-7, with TRBD2 as a possible D gene (6 bases). Germline V gene sequence: CDR1 SGHNT, CDR2 YYREEE (reference sequence). CDR3 length: 13 amino acids. Trimming stripped 4 bases from V and 2 bases from J, with 10 bases between. CDR3 region: CASSPRGAYEQYF. The CDR3 coding sequence is TGTGCCAGCAGCCCCCGCGGGGCCTACGAGCAGTACTTC. Drawing the rest from reference TRBV5-4 and TRBJ2-7, the complete variable domain is ETGVTQSPTHLIKTRGQQVTLRCSSQSGHNTVSWYQQALGQGPQFIFQYYREEENGRGNFPPRFSGLQFPNYSSELNVNALELDDSALYLCASSPRGAYEQYFGPGTRLTVT.